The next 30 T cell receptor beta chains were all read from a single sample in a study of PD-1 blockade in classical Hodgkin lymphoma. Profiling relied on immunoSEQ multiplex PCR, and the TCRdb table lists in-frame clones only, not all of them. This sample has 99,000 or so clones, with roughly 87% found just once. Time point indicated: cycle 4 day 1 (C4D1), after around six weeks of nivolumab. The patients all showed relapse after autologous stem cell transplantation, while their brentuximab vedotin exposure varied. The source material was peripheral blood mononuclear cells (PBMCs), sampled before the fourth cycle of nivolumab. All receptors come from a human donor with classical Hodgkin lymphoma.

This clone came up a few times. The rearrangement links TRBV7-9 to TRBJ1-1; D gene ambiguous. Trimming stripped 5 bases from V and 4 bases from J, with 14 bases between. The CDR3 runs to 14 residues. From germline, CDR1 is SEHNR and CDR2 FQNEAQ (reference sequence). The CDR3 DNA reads TGTGCCAGCAGCCAAGACCGGAAGGGCACTGAAGCTTTCTTT. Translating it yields CASSQDRKGTEAFF.

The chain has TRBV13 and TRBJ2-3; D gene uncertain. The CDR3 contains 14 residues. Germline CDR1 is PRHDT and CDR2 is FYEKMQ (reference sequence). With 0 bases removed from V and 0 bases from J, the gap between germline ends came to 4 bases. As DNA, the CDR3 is TGTGCCAGCAGCTTAGGCCAAAGCACAGATACGCAGTATTTT. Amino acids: CASSLGQSTDTQYF.

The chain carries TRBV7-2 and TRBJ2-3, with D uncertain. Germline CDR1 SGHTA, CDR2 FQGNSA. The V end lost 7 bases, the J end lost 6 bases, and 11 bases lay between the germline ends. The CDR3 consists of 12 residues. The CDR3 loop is CASTPSGDTQYF. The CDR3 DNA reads TGTGCCAGCACCCCCTCGGGTGATACGCAGTATTTT.

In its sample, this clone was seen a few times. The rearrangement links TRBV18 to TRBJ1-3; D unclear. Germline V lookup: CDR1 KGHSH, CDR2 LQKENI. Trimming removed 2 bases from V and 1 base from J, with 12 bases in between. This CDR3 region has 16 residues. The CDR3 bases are TGTGCCAGCTCACCAGAGTCGTCCCTGTCTGGAAACACCATATATTTT. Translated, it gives CASSPESSLSGNTIYF.

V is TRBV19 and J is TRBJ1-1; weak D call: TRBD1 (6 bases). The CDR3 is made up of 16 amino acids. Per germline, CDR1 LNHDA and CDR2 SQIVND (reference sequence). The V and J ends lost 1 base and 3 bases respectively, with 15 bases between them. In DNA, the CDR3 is TGTGCCAGTAGTATAGTAGATTATGGGGGGCACACTGAAGCTTTCTTT. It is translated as CASSIVDYGGHTEAFF. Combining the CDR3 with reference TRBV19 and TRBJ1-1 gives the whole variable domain DGGITQSPKYLFRKEGQNVTLSCEQNLNHDAMYWYRQDPGQGLRLIYYSQIVNDFQKGDIAEGYSVSREKKESFPLTVTSAQKNPTAFYLCASSIVDYGGHTEAFFGQGTRLTVV.

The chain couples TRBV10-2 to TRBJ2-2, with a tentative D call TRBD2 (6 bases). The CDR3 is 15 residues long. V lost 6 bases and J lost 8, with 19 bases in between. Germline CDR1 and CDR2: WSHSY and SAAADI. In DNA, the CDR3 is TGCGCCAGCAGCGATCCTGGAGGGCCCGCAGGGGAGCTGTTTTTT. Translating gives CASSDPGGPAGELFF.

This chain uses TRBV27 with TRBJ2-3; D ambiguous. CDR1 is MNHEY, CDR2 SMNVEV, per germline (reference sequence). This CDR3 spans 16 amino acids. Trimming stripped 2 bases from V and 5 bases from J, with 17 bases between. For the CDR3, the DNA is TGTGCCAGCAGTTTAGTTCCGGCCCCCACGTTAGATACGCAGTATTTT. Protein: CASSLVPAPTLDTQYF.

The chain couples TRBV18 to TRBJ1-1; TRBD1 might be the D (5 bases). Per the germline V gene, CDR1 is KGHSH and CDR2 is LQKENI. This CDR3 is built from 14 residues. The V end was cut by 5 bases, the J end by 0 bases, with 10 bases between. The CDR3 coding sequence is TGTGCCAGCTCAGCCGACAGACTGAACACTGAAGCTTTCTTT. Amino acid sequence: CASSADRLNTEAFF.

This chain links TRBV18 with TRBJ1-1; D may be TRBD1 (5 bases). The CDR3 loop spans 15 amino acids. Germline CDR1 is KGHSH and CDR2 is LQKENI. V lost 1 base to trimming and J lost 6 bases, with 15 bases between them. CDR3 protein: CASSPRGELDPEAFF. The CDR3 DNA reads TGTGCCAGCTCACCACGGGGGGAGCTGGATCCTGAAGCTTTCTTT.

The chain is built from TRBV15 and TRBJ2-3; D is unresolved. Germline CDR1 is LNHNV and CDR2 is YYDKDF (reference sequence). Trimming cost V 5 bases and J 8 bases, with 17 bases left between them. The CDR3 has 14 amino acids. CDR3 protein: CATSLGGLPGTQYF. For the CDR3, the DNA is TGTGCCACCAGCTTAGGCGGTCTCCCCGGTACGCAGTATTTT.

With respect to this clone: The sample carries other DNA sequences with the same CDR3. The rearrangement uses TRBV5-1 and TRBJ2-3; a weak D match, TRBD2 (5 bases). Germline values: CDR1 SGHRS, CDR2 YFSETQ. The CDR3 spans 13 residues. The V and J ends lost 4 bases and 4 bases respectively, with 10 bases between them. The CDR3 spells CASSEGRADTQYF. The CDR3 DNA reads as TGCGCCAGCAGCGAGGGCCGTGCAGATACGCAGTATTTT. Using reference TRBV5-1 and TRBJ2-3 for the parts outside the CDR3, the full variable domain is KAGVTQTPRYLIKTRGQQVTLSCSPISGHRSVSWYQQTPGQGLQFLFEYFSETQRNKGNFPGRFSGRQFSNSRSEMNVSTLELGDSALYLCASSEGRADTQYFGPGTRLTVL.

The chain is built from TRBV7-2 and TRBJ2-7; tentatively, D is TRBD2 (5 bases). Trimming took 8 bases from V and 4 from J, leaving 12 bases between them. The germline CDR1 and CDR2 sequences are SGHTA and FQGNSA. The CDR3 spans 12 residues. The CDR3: CASGGTRYEQYF. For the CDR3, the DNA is TGTGCCAGCGGAGGAACCCGATACGAGCAGTACTTC.

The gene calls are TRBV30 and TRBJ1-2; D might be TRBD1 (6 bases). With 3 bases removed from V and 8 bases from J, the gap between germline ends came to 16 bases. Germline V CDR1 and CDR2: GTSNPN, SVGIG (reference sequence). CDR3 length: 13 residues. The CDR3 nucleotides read TGTGCCTGGAGAATGACAGGAACGCGCGGCTACACCTTC. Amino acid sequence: CAWRMTGTRGYTF.

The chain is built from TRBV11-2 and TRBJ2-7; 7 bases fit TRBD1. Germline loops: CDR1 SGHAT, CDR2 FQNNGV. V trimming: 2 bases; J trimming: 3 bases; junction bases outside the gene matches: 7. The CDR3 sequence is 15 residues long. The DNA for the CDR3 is TGTGCCAGCAGCTTAACAGGGGATGTTTACTACGAGCAGTACTTC. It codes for CASSLTGDVYYEQYF.

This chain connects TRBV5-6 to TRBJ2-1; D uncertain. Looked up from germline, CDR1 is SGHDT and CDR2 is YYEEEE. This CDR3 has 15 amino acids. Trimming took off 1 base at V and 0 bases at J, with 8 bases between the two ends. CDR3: CASSLYADSYNEQFF. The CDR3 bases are TGTGCCAGCAGCTTGTATGCTGACTCCTACAATGAGCAGTTCTTC.

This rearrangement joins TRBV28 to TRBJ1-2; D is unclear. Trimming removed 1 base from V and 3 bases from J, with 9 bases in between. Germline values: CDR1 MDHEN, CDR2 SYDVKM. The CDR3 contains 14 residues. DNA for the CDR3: TGTGCCAGCAGTTTATCCCCGGGAGACTATGGCTACACCTTC. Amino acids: CASSLSPGDYGYTF.

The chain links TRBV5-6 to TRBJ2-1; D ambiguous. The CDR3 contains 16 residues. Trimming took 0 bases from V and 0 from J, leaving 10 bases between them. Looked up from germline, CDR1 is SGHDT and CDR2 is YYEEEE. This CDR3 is CASSLVASSSYNEQFF. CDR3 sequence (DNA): TGTGCCAGCAGCTTGGTAGCCAGTAGCTCCTACAATGAGCAGTTCTTC.

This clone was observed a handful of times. As DNA, the CDR3 is TGTGCCAGCAGCCCGGGCCCTTACTATGGCTACACCTTC. Its translation is CASSPGPYYGYTF. This chain links TRBV28 with TRBJ1-2; D is unresolved. The germline V gene has CDR1 MDHEN and CDR2 SYDVKM. V lost 6 bases and J 3 bases, leaving 11 bases between the germline ends. This CDR3 contains 13 residues.

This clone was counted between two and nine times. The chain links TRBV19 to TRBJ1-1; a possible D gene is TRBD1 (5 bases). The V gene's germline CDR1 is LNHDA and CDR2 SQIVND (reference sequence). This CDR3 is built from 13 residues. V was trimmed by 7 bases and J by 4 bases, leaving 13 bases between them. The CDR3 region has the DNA TGTGCCAGTATGTTTCGGGGGAGCACTGAAGCTTTCTTT. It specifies CASMFRGSTEAFF.

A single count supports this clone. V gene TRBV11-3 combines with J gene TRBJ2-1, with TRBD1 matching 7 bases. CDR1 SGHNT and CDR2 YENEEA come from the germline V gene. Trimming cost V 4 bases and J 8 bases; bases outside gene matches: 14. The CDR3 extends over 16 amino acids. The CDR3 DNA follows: TGTGCCAGCAGCTCAGGGGAAGCCAGGGGGATCCATGAGCAGTTCTTC. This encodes CASSSGEARGIHEQFF.

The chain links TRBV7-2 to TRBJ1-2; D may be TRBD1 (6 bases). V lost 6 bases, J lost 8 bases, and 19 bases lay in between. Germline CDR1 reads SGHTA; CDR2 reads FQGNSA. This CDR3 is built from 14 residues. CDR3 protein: CASRYSAGAQGYTF. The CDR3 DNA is TGTGCCAGCAGATATAGTGCGGGGGCGCAGGGCTACACCTTC.

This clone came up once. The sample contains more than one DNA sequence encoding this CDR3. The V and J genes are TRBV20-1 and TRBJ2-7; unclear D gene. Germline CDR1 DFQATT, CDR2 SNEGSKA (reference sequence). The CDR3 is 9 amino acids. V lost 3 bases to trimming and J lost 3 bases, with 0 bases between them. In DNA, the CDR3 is TGCAGTGCTAGCTACGAGCAGTACTTC. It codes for CSASYEQYF.

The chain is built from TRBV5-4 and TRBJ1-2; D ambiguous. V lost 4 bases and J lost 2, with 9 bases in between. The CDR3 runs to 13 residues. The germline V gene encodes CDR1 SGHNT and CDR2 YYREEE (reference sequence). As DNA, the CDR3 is TGTGCCAGCAGCGTCAGTGGAAACTATGGCTACACCTTC. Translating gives CASSVSGNYGYTF. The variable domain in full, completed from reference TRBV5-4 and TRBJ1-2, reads ETGVTQSPTHLIKTRGQQVTLRCSSQSGHNTVSWYQQALGQGPQFIFQYYREEENGRGNFPPRFSGLQFPNYSSELNVNALELDDSALYLCASSVSGNYGYTFGSGTRLTVV.

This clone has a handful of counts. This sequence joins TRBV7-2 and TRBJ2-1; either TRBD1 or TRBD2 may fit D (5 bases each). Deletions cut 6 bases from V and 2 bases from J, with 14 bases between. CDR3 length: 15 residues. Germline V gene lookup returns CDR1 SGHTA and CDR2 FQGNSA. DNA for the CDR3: TGTGCCAGCAGGGCCCCCGGGGCACCCTACAATGAGCAGTTCTTC. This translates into CASRAPGAPYNEQFF. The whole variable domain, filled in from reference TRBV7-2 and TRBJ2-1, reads GAGVSQSPSNKVTEKGKDVELRCDPISGHTALYWYRQSLGQGLEFLIYFQGNSAPDKSGLPSDRFSAERTGGSVSTLTIQRTQQEDSAVYLCASRAPGAPYNEQFFGPGTRLTVL.

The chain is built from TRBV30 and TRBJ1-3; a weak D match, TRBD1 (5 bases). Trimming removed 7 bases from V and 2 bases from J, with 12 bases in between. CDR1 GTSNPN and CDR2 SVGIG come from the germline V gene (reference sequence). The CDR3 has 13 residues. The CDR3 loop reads CAFARDAGNTIYF. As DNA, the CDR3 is TGTGCCTTCGCCCGGGACGCTGGAAACACCATATATTTT.

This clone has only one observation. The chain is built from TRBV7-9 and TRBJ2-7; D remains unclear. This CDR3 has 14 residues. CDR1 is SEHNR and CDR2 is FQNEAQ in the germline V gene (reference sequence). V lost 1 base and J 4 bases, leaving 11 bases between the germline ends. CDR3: CASSLGFPEYEQYF. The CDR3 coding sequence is TGTGCCAGCAGCTTAGGTTTCCCGGAATACGAGCAGTACTTC.

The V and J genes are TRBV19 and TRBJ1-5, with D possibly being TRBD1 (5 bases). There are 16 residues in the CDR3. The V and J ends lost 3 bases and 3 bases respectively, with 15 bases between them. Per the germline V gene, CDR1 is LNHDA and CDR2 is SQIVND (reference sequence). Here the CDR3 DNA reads TGTGCCAGTAGTATTATCGGGGGGGGGTTCAATCAGCCCCAGCATTTT. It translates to CASSIIGGGFNQPQHF.

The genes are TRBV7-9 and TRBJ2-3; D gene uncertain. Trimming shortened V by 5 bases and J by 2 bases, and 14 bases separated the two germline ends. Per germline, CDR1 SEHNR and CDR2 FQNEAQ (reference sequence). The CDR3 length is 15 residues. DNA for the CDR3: TGTGCCAGCAGCCCTCGTCTGAGCAACACAGATACGCAGTATTTT. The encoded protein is CASSPRLSNTDTQYF. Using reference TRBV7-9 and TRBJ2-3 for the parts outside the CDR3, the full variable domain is DTGVSQNPRHKITKRGQNVTFRCDPISEHNRLYWYRQTLGQGPEFLTYFQNEAQLEKSRLLSDRFSAERPKGSFSTLEIQRTEQGDSAMYLCASSPRLSNTDTQYFGPGTRLTVL.

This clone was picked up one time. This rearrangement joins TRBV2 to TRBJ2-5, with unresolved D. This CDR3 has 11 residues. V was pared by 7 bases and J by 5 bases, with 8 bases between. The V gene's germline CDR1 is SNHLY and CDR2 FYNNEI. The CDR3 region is CASTQEETQYF. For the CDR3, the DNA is TGTGCCAGCACCCAGGAGGAGACCCAGTACTTC.

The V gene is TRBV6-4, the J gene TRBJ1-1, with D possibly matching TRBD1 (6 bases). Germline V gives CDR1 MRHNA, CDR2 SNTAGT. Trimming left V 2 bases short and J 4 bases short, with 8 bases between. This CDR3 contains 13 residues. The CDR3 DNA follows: TGTGCCAGCAGTGACACAGGGTTCACTGAAGCTTTCTTT. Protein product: CASSDTGFTEAFF.